The sequence of this TCR beta chain was determined in a study of T cell changes during pregnancy in multiple sclerosis. The method was immunoSEQ multiplex PCR; TCRdb's version includes in-frame clones alone and lacks a portion of them. The data contain approximately 53,000 clones, 80% to 95% of them singletons. The sequencing used CD4+ T cells from peripheral blood mononuclear cells, collected in the second trimester of pregnancy. The clonotype was recovered from a female donor with multiple sclerosis, enrolled in a pregnancy study.

CDR3 sequence (DNA): TGTGCCAGCAGCTTATCAGATACCTACGAGCAGTACTTC. This translates into CASSLSDTYEQYF. The rearrangement links TRBV11-2 to TRBJ2-7; D gene uncertain. The V gene lost 2 bases and the J gene lost 2 bases, with 7 bases spanning the gap. Germline V CDR1 and CDR2: SGHAT, FQNNGV. The CDR3 is 13 residues long.